These T cell receptor beta chains were read from a single sample in a study of primary melanoma T cells and metastatic recurrence. The table came from immunoSEQ multiplex PCR; TCRdb's copy has only in-frame clones and leaves some out. This sample carries roughly 1,400 clones, about three quarters of them seen once, and the ten largest clones take 34%. The sample comprised melanoma tumor tissue. These receptors all stem from a human donor with melanoma. Both conserved end residues are part of each CDR3. The order of the fields is J gene, V gene, D gene, clone size, CDR3 protein, CDR3 DNA. D genes are given only for firm matches. Rows give clone size only sometimes, using once, few, many, or a class for an expanded clone.

>TRBJ2-3|TRBV11-3|TRBD2|-
CASSHLTSGGLRHTQYF
TGTGCCAGCAGCCACTTGACTAGCGGGGGGCTCCGGCATACGCAGTATTTT
>TRBJ1-6|TRBV5-1|TRBD1|-
CASSWTGTDNSPLHF
TGCGCCAGCAGCTGGACCGGGACAGATAATTCACCCCTCCACTTT
>TRBJ1-1|TRBV6-8|-|few
CASSQIRITKPEAFF
TGTGCCAGCAGTCAGATTCGGATTACTAAGCCTGAAGCTTTCTTT
>TRBJ2-7|TRBV6-8|TRBD2|-
CASSTISGGAIEQYF
TGTGCCAGCTCGACCATTAGCGGGGGGGCGATCGAGCAGTACTTC
>TRBJ1-1|TRBV18|-|-
CASSPYPTGNTEAFF
TGTGCCAGCTCACCCTACCCTACAGGGAACACTGAAGCTTTCTTT
>TRBJ1-1|TRBV6-8|-|-
CASTATLITEAFF
TGTGCCAGCACGGCTACTTTAATCACTGAAGCTTTCTTT
>TRBJ2-1|TRBV6-8|-|-
CASSYLTMRSYNEQFF
TGTGCCAGCAGTTACCTGACAATGCGCTCCTACAATGAGCAGTTCTTC
>TRBJ1-6|TRBV6-4|TRBD1|-
CAIRGTGESPLHF
TGTGCCATCAGGGGGACAGGGGAGTCACCCCTCCACTTT
>TRBJ2-7|TRBV22-1|-|-
CATSEVGQITGEQYF
TGTGCCACCAGTGAAGTGGGACAAATTACCGGCGAGCAGTACTTC
>TRBJ1-6|TRBV15|TRBD1|-
CATSRGGQGAYNSPLHF
TGTGCCACCAGCAGAGGGGGCCAGGGGGCTTATAATTCACCCCTCCACTTT
>TRBJ1-1|TRBV19|-|-
CASSIWGTEAFF
TGTGCCAGTAGTATATGGGGGACTGAAGCTTTCTTT
>TRBJ2-2|TRBV9|TRBD2|-
CASSVSPGLAFTGELFF
TGTGCCAGCAGCGTTTCACCGGGACTAGCGTTTACCGGGGAGCTGTTTTTT
>TRBJ2-1|TRBV1|-|-
CASSQNLRGGLVSEQFF
TGCGCCAGCAGCCAAAATCTTCGCGGGGGGTTGGTTAGTGAGCAGTTCTTC
>TRBJ1-1|TRBV7-7|TRBD1|-
CASSSRQGANTEAFF
TGTGCCAGCAGCTCCAGACAGGGGGCTAACACTGAAGCTTTCTTT
>TRBJ1-1|TRBV5-1|TRBD1|-
CASRGQGFVSTEAFF
TGCGCCAGCAGGGGACAGGGGTTTGTTAGCACTGAAGCTTTCTTT
>TRBJ1-1|TRBV1|-|-
CASSQFEMNTEAFF
TGCGCCAGCAGCCAATTTGAGATGAACACTGAAGCTTTCTTT
>TRBJ2-5|TRBV10-2|-|few
CASSESGVGQETQYF
TGCGCCAGCAGTGAATCGGGGGTAGGCCAAGAGACCCAGTACTTC
>TRBJ2-5|TRBV18|-|-
CASSLMGTQETQYF
TGTGCCAGCTCACTTATGGGAACACAAGAGACCCAGTACTTC
>TRBJ1-4|TRBV5-1|TRBD1|-
CASSSGTGRGSNEKLFF
TGCGCCAGCAGCTCAGGGACAGGGCGTGGAAGTAATGAAAAACTGTTTTTT
>TRBJ2-5|TRBV7-5|-|few
CASSRRGSDQETQYF
TGTGCCAGCAGCCGACGAGGCTCTGATCAAGAGACCCAGTACTTC
>TRBJ2-4|TRBV6-1|-|large
CASSEVGGPGDIQYF
TGTGCCAGCAGTGAAGTAGGAGGGCCTGGGGACATTCAGTACTTC
>TRBJ2-3|TRBV11-3|-|few
CASSLSISSTDTQYF
TGTGCCAGCAGCTTGAGCATCTCTAGCACAGATACGCAGTATTTT
>TRBJ2-5|TRBV6-8|-|-
CASSMDFGGNQETQYF
TGTGCCAGCAGTATGGATTTTGGGGGCAACCAAGAGACCCAGTACTTC
>TRBJ2-3|TRBV5-1|TRBD1|-
CASSSRGRADTQYF
TGCGCCAGCAGCTCCAGGGGGCGCGCAGATACGCAGTATTTT
>TRBJ2-7|TRBV5-1|TRBD1|-
CASRDLSGTGLNEQYF
TGCGCCAGCAGGGACCTTTCGGGGACAGGGTTAAACGAGCAGTACTTC
>TRBJ2-3|TRBV11-3|-|-
CASSLLGGLGTDTQYF
TGTGCCAGCAGCCTCCTCGGGGGTTTGGGCACAGATACGCAGTATTTT
>TRBJ2-7|TRBV7-6|-|-
CASSLIDRPLSYEQYF
TGTGCCAGCAGCTTGATTGACAGGCCCCTCTCCTACGAGCAGTACTTC
>TRBJ2-7|TRBV14|TRBD2|-
CASSLGTNQYF
TGTGCCAGCAGCCTCGGGACTAACCAGTACTTC
>TRBJ1-5|TRBV6-8|-|-
CASQGSNQPQHF
TGTGCCAGCCAGGGGAGCAATCAGCCCCAGCATTTT
>TRBJ2-1|TRBV5-1|-|-
CASTPKDSYNEQFF
TGCGCCAGCACCCCTAAGGACAGTTACAATGAGCAGTTCTTC
>TRBJ2-5|TRBV6-8|-|-
CASSYSRRNSQETQYF
TGTGCCAGCAGTTACTCGCGGAGGAACTCACAAGAGACCCAGTACTTC
>TRBJ1-3|TRBV29-1|-|-
CSVGGLGNTIYF
TGCAGCGTTGGAGGTCTTGGAAACACCATATATTTT
>TRBJ2-7|TRBV6-8|-|-
CASSRTSSYEQYF
TGTGCCAGCAGTCGGACATCCTCCTACGAGCAGTACTTC
>TRBJ1-5|TRBV16|-|-
CASSPALLRPQHF
TGTGCCAGCAGCCCTGCATTGTTGCGGCCCCAGCATTTT
>TRBJ2-2|TRBV12-5|-|few
CASVPPTAASTGELFF
TGTGCTAGTGTTCCACCAACCGCAGCTTCCACCGGGGAGCTGTTTTTT
>TRBJ2-5|TRBV7-4|-|-
CASSYGVGYETQYF
TGTGCCAGCAGCTACGGGGTAGGGTACGAGACCCAGTACTTC
>TRBJ2-1|TRBV11-3|-|-
CASSLEGAGPNNEQFF
TGTGCCAGCAGCTTGGAAGGGGCAGGCCCAAACAATGAGCAGTTCTTC
>TRBJ2-7|TRBV19|-|-
CASSAGAGGGHMPYEQYF
TGTGCCAGTAGTGCGGGGGCAGGCGGGGGTCACATGCCCTACGAGCAGTACTTC
>TRBJ1-1|TRBV18|-|-
CASSPPGPRNTEAFF
TGTGCCAGCTCACCACCGGGTCCGAGAAACACTGAAGCTTTCTTT
>TRBJ1-6|TRBV7-6|TRBD1|-
CASSFWTGGLNSPLHF
TGTGCCAGCAGCTTCTGGACAGGGGGCCTAAATTCACCCCTCCACTTT
>TRBJ2-1|TRBV5-1|-|-
CASSLSHPHNEQFF
TGCGCCAGCAGCCTTAGCCACCCTCACAATGAGCAGTTCTTC
>TRBJ1-6|TRBV11-3|-|few
CASSAPGWDSPLHF
TGTGCCAGCAGCGCTCCCGGGTGGGATTCACCCCTCCACTTT
>TRBJ2-1|TRBV23-1|-|-
CASSLERLNSYNEQFF
TGCGCCAGCAGCTTGGAGCGGCTCAACTCCTACAATGAGCAGTTCTTC
>TRBJ2-3|TRBV11-3|TRBD2|once
CASSRALLAGGQDTQYF
TGTGCCAGCAGCCGAGCCTTACTAGCGGGGGGGCAAGATACGCAGTATTTT
>TRBJ1-1|TRBV14|-|-
CASSQDGFGAFF
TGTGCCAGCAGCCAAGACGGTTTCGGAGCTTTCTTT
>TRBJ2-1|TRBV11-3|-|-
CASSRQAEPPEQFF
TGTGCCAGCAGCCGACAGGCCGAACCGCCTGAGCAGTTCTTC
>TRBJ2-5|TRBV11-3|-|hyperexpanded
CASIQAGTYQETQYF
TGTGCCAGCATACAGGCGGGTACTTACCAAGAGACCCAGTACTTC
>TRBJ2-7|TRBV6-8|-|-
CASRTLGRSYEQYF
TGTGCCAGCAGAACGCTCGGTCGTAGCTACGAGCAGTACTTC